Listed here is a single T cell receptor beta chain. Its antigen is currently unknown. Libraries were prepared by immunoSEQ multiplex PCR; TCRdb keeps only in-frame clonotypes and omits some of them. Here the sample spans tens of thousands of clones, about 80% being singletons. The source of the sample is a study of radiotherapy plus CTLA-4 blockade in lung cancer. About the research overall: Among patients, around 19% showed objective responses, and 25% to 35% had disease control. Study-wide results and caveats: Radiotherapy with ipilimumab was followed by blood expansion of tumor-derived clones.

The germline gives CDR1 SGHNT, CDR2 YYREEE (reference sequence). The length of the CDR3 is 14 residues. V dropped 1 base and J dropped 3 bases, with 9 bases sitting between them. Alongside CTLA-4 blockade with ipilimumab, patients with chemo-refractory metastatic non-small-cell lung cancer received focal radiation. The receptor's source is a human donor with non-small cell lung cancer who had a complete response to radiotherapy plus ipilimumab. The input for sequencing was peripheral blood, taken from a patient treated with radiotherapy plus ipilimumab. The chain joins TRBV5-4 to TRBJ2-3; D tentatively fits TRBD1 or TRBD2 (5 bases each). The CDR3 nucleotides are TGTGCCAGCAGCTTGCGAGGGGCAACAGATACGCAGTATTTT. Translation gives CASSLRGATDTQYF.